This T cell receptor beta chain was identified in a study of molecular identifiers for immune sequencing clone quantification. Overall study findings and caveats: Clones carrying above 20 RNA copies accounted for over 98% of effector molecules, under 1% in naive cells. Approximately 1 million naive cells reportedly did not prevent detection of spiked Jurkat TCR RNA from one cell. Underestimation of highly expanded clone sizes could arise where identical TCR molecules share a barcode.

This CDR3 has 17 amino acids. V lost 5 bases and J lost 4; bases outside the gene matches: 10. The sample holds a few counts of this clonotype. As yet, its antigen is unknown. Isolation of naive CD8 T cells was achieved by sorting on a CD8+CD4-CCR7+CD45RA+ phenotype. TCRdb analysed the PCR reads with MiXCR anew, one entry per CDR3 protein. The table lists 300,000 to 350,000 distinct CDR3 sequences, around 21% of them singletons. Sequencing used naive CD8+ T cells from blood, with Jurkat cell RNA spiked in. The sample's subset: FACS-sorted CD8+CD4-CCR7+CD45RA+ naive T cells. This chain uses TRBV12-3 or TRBV12-4 with TRBJ2-2, with 10 bases matching TRBD2. The TCR originated in a human donor in good health. Some libraries in this study had Jurkat cell RNA spiked in. The CDR3 coding sequence is TGTGCCAGCAGTCCCGGCGGACTAGCGGTGAGCACCGGGGAGCTGTTTTTT. Its translation is CASSPGGLAVSTGELFF.